Listed here are 32 T cell receptor beta chains from one sample, sequenced in a study of cytomegalovirus exposure and HLA in healthy donors. A multiplex PCR was run with 60 Vbeta primers and 13 Jbeta primers. Sequenced by immunoSEQ multiplex PCR; TCRdb stores in-frame clones only, minus some. The top ten hold about 2.4% of the sample, which has about 150,000 clones, more than 75% seen once. Sequenced material: PBMCs. The receptors originated from a woman younger than 30 in good health and CMV-seronegative.

The V gene is TRBV7-9, the J gene TRBJ1-3, with unresolved D. CDR1 is SEHNR and CDR2 is FQNEAQ in the germline V gene (reference sequence). V lost 5 bases to trimming and J lost 1 base, with 9 bases between them. CDR3 length equals 14 residues. The CDR3 reads CASSTSGSGNTIYF. The CDR3 DNA reads as TGTGCCAGCAGCACCTCGGGGTCTGGAAACACCATATATTTT.

This chain joins TRBV6-1 and TRBJ2-7, with D perhaps matching TRBD2 (6 bases). Germline CDR1 reads MNHNS; CDR2 reads SASEGT. This CDR3 contains 14 residues. Trimming pared 6 bases from V and 0 bases from J, leaving 12 bases between. The CDR3 nucleotides read TGTGCCAGCAGGGAGACTAGGCCCTCCTACGAGCAGTACTTC. Protein product: CASRETRPSYEQYF.

This rearrangement joins TRBV7-8 to TRBJ1-5; D remains ambiguous. The germline V gene encodes CDR1 SGHVS and CDR2 FQNEAQ. Trimming removed 7 bases from V and 0 bases from J, with 25 bases in between. The CDR3 is made up of 19 amino acids. CDR3 protein: CASTLNVATNSYSNQPQHF. The CDR3, as DNA: TGTGCCAGCACCCTGAATGTAGCGACCAATTCTTATAGCAATCAGCCCCAGCATTTT.

The CDR3 bases are TGTGCCAGTAGACCGGGACAGGGGTTCGGGGAGCTGTTTTTT. Its protein product is CASRPGQGFGELFF. This chain links TRBV19 with TRBJ2-2, with 10 bases lining up with TRBD1. From germline, CDR1 is LNHDA and CDR2 SQIVND (reference sequence). This CDR3 has 14 amino acids. The ends lost 6 bases at V and 7 bases at J; junction bases unmatched: 5.

J is TRBJ1-2 and V is TRBV7-2, with 10 bases that match TRBD1. Germline CDR1 SGHTA, CDR2 FQGNSA. CDR3 size: 16 residues. Trimming at V came to 5 bases and at J to 8 bases, leaving 14 bases not matched to a gene. Here the CDR3 reads CASSTRQGALSTGYTF. The CDR3 DNA reads TGTGCCAGCAGCACAAGACAGGGGGCCCTTAGTACGGGCTACACCTTC.

The chain is built from TRBV4-1 and TRBJ2-1, with 11 bases that match TRBD2. Per the germline V gene, CDR1 is MGHRA and CDR2 is YSYEKL. The CDR3 covers 21 residues. V trimming: 3 bases; J trimming: 8 bases; junction bases outside the gene matches: 24. Here the CDR3 reads CASSHPSGLAGGQTSWDEQFF. As DNA, the CDR3 is TGCGCCAGCAGCCACCCCAGCGGGCTAGCGGGGGGCCAGACCTCGTGGGATGAGCAGTTCTTC.

This sequence joins TRBV5-8 and TRBJ2-7; 7 bases map to TRBD1. The CDR3 covers 13 residues. V was clipped by 5 bases and J by 3 bases; unmatched bases: 5. Germline-derived CDR1 and CDR2 are SGHTS and YDEGEE. This CDR3 reads CASRAGTDYEQYF. In DNA, the CDR3 is TGTGCCAGCAGGGCCGGGACAGACTACGAGCAGTACTTC.

V gene TRBV10-3 combines with J gene TRBJ1-2; maybe TRBD1 (5 bases). Deletions cut 0 bases from V and 6 bases from J, with 14 bases between. Germline values: CDR1 ENHRY, CDR2 SYGVKD. The CDR3 totals 15 residues. Here the CDR3 DNA reads TGTGCCATCAGTGAGTCGCGGCAGGGAACGAATGGCTACACCTTC. This gives the protein CAISESRQGTNGYTF.

The V call is TRBV7-3, the J call TRBJ2-2, with 9 nucleotides matching TRBD2. This CDR3 has 15 amino acids. Losses at the gene ends were 5 bases for V and 1 base for J; bases not matched to a gene: 2. Per germline, CDR1 SGHTA and CDR2 FQGTGA. The CDR3 DNA follows: TGTGCCAGCAGCCCTAGCGGGGAGAACACCGGGGAGCTGTTTTTT. Residues: CASSPSGENTGELFF.

The rearrangement uses TRBV14 and TRBJ1-2; no definite D call. The V gene's germline CDR1 is SGHDN and CDR2 FVKESK. This CDR3 is 15 amino acids long. Between the trimmed V and J ends, which lost 0 bases and 1 base, there was a span of 9 bases. The CDR3 region has the DNA TGTGCCAGCAGCCAAGAGGCAGGCATTAACTATGGCTACACCTTC. Translation gives CASSQEAGINYGYTF.

The rearrangement links TRBV27 to TRBJ2-7; D possibly corresponds to TRBD1 (5 bases). The CDR3 extends over 14 amino acids. The V and J ends lost 0 bases and 3 bases respectively, with 9 bases between them. In germline, CDR1 is MNHEY, CDR2 SMNVEV (reference sequence). This CDR3 is CASSLSTGNYEQYF. The CDR3 region has the DNA TGTGCCAGCAGTTTATCCACAGGTAACTACGAGCAGTACTTC.

V and J are TRBV6-5 and TRBJ1-6; D is possibly TRBD1 (5 bases). Germline CDR1 and CDR2: MNHEY and SVGAGI. Deletions cut 5 bases from V and 9 bases from J, with 14 bases between. This CDR3 has 14 residues. The CDR3 DNA reads as TGTGCCAGCAGTGAGCCTGACAGTTTTTCACCCCTCCACTTT. Translating gives CASSEPDSFSPLHF.

The rearrangement joins TRBV30 to TRBJ1-2, with a possible D match to TRBD1 (5 bases). CDR3 size: 14 residues. CDR1 and CDR2 (germline): GTSNPN, SVGIG (reference sequence). Between the trimmed V and J ends, which lost 0 bases and 5 bases, there was a span of 13 bases. CDR3 nucleotide sequence: TGTGCCTGGAGTGTATCGGGGGGGAAGTATGGCTACACCTTC. It codes for CAWSVSGGKYGYTF.

This clone was seen only once. The gene calls are TRBV11-2 and TRBJ2-2; 7 bases fit TRBD2. The CDR3 is 14 residues long. CDR1 SGHAT and CDR2 FQNNGV come from the germline V gene. Trimming cost V 5 bases and J 7 bases; bases outside gene matches: 7. The CDR3 bases are TGTGCCAGCAGCCTAAGAGGGGAGGGCGGGGAGCTGTTTTTT. This sequence encodes CASSLRGEGGELFF.

The chain has TRBV12-5 and TRBJ2-1; 10 bases map to TRBD2. This CDR3 comprises 14 residues. The ends lost 6 bases at V and 7 bases at J; junction bases unmatched: 6. From germline, CDR1 is LGHNT and CDR2 FRNRAP. The CDR3 loop reads CASGAGGPWNEQFF. In DNA form, the CDR3 reads TGTGCTAGTGGAGCGGGGGGGCCGTGGAATGAGCAGTTCTTC.

The genes are TRBV28 and TRBJ1-4; maybe TRBD1 (6 bases). V lost 4 bases and J lost 4, with 13 bases in between. The CDR3 has 15 amino acids. Germline V gives CDR1 MDHEN, CDR2 SYDVKM. This chain's CDR3 is CASSYSRGFNEKLFF. In DNA, the CDR3 is TGTGCCAGCAGTTATAGCAGGGGATTTAATGAAAAACTGTTTTTT.

This clone showed up just once. This sequence joins TRBV19 and TRBJ2-5; TRBD1 might be the D (5 bases). V was cut by 6 bases and J by 5 bases, with 7 bases left in between. Per the germline V gene, CDR1 is LNHDA and CDR2 is SQIVND (reference sequence). This CDR3 contains 11 residues. The CDR3 DNA reads TGTGCCAGTAGGGGGCGCGAGACCCAGTACTTC. It is translated as CASRGRETQYF.

This chain joins TRBV14 and TRBJ1-2; 7 nucleotides match TRBD1. Germline loops: CDR1 SGHDN, CDR2 FVKESK. The junction had 3 bases not matched to a gene; V was cut back by 1 base and J by 7 bases. The CDR3 sequence is 13 residues long. The CDR3 DNA reads as TGTGCCAGCAGCCAAGGGACAGGCTCTGGCTACACCTTC. Its translation: CASSQGTGSGYTF.

The rearrangement uses TRBV30 and TRBJ2-3, with unresolved D. Trimming removed 4 bases at V and 0 bases at J, with 8 bases between. CDR3 length: 13 residues. In germline, CDR1 is GTSNPN, CDR2 SVGIG (reference sequence). CDR3 DNA sequence: TGTGCCTGGACACAGAGTAGCACAGATACGCAGTATTTT. This gives the protein CAWTQSSTDTQYF.

This chain links TRBV4-2 with TRBJ2-2, with D hard to call. Germline lookup yields CDR1 LGHNA and CDR2 YNFKEQ. V was trimmed by 0 bases and J by 5 bases, leaving 10 bases between them. This CDR3 is built from 15 residues. CDR3 coding DNA: TGTGCCAGCAGCCAAGAGGTGACCGGGACCGGGGAGCTGTTTTTT. Translation gives CASSQEVTGTGELFF.

The V gene is TRBV5-1, the J gene TRBJ2-5; D may be TRBD2 (5 bases). The CDR3 is 14 residues long. Per germline, CDR1 SGHRS and CDR2 YFSETQ. Trimming cost V 0 bases and J 5 bases, with 11 bases left between them. The CDR3 protein is CASSLGLGGETQYF. CDR3 sequence (DNA): TGCGCCAGCAGCTTGGGACTGGGCGGGGAGACCCAGTACTTC.

This clone has a single count. The chain has TRBV27 and TRBJ2-5, with D possibly matching TRBD1 (5 bases). With 0 bases removed from V and 7 bases from J, the gap between germline ends came to 15 bases. Germline CDR1 reads MNHEY; CDR2 reads SMNVEV (reference sequence). This CDR3 comprises 15 residues. The CDR3 DNA sequence: TGTGCCAGCAGTTTATCGATACAGGCCAAAGGGACCCAGTACTTC. Protein sequence: CASSLSIQAKGTQYF.

This clone was counted a single time. CDR3 region: CASSPLAGGRTDTQYF. The CDR3 nucleotides are TGTGCCAGCAGCCCCCTAGCGGGAGGGCGCACAGATACGCAGTATTTT. V is TRBV4-2 and J is TRBJ2-3; TRBD2 aligns across 12 bases. CDR1 and CDR2 from the germline V gene are LGHNA and YNFKEQ. There are 16 residues in the CDR3. The ends lost 4 bases at V and 1 base at J; junction bases unmatched: 3.

The chain recombines TRBV19 with TRBJ2-1, with a possible D match to TRBD1 (6 bases). V lost 1 base to trimming and J lost 4 bases, with 11 bases between them. The CDR3 sequence is 15 residues long. Germline V CDR1 and CDR2: LNHDA, SQIVND (reference sequence). The CDR3 here is CASSIAGTLYNEQFF. The DNA of the CDR3 is TGTGCCAGTAGTATAGCGGGGACATTATACAATGAGCAGTTCTTC.

The chain joins TRBV4-1 to TRBJ2-2; D is unclear. Germline loops: CDR1 MGHRA, CDR2 YSYEKL. The CDR3 totals 15 residues. Trimming removed 1 base from V and 0 bases from J, with 6 bases in between. The CDR3 loop is CASSQVASNTGELFF. In DNA form, the CDR3 reads TGCGCCAGCAGCCAAGTAGCCTCGAACACCGGGGAGCTGTTTTTT.

This chain links TRBV10-1 with TRBJ2-2; 8 nucleotides agree with TRBD2. In germline, CDR1 is WNHNN, CDR2 SYGVQD (reference sequence). The length of the CDR3 is 15 residues. With 5 bases clipped from V and 2 bases from J, the junction kept 4 bases outside the gene matches. The CDR3 loop is CASSSGGPNTGELFF. DNA for the CDR3: TGCGCCAGCAGTAGCGGGGGCCCAAACACCGGGGAGCTGTTTTTT.

This rearrangement joins TRBV13 to TRBJ2-7, with TRBD1 matching over 8 bases. J gave up 3 bases and V 0 bases, and 7 bases lay outside the gene matches. Germline V gene data show CDR1 as PRHDT and CDR2 as FYEKMQ (reference sequence). CDR3 length: 16 residues. The CDR3 coding sequence is TGTGCCAGCAGCTTAGGCCGAGCAGGGGGCCTCTACGAGCAGTACTTC. Its protein product is CASSLGRAGGLYEQYF.

V and J are TRBV27 and TRBJ2-2, with 7 bases fitting TRBD2. Germline values: CDR1 MNHEY, CDR2 SMNVEV (reference sequence). There are 16 residues in the CDR3. After removal of 4 bases from V and 5 bases from J, the junction contained 10 bases not matched to a gene. Written as DNA, the CDR3 is TGTGCCAGCAGTTACCGAACGATGGGGGGGACCGGGGAGCTGTTTTTT. Translating gives CASSYRTMGGTGELFF.

The chain couples TRBV5-6 to TRBJ2-1; D not resolved. V lost 0 bases and J lost 5, with 9 bases in between. This CDR3 spans 14 amino acids. Germline values: CDR1 SGHDT, CDR2 YYEEEE. The CDR3 loop is CASSLELADNEQFF. CDR3 coding DNA: TGTGCCAGCAGCTTGGAGTTGGCAGACAATGAGCAGTTCTTC.

The chain is built from TRBV6-1 and TRBJ1-2; D possibly corresponds to TRBD1 (6 bases). This CDR3 has 15 amino acids. Germline V gives CDR1 MNHNS, CDR2 SASEGT. Trimming stripped 5 bases from V and 4 bases from J, with 17 bases between. The DNA for the CDR3 is TGTGCCAGCAGTACGACAGGTTATATGGGCTATGGCTACACCTTC. Translating gives CASSTTGYMGYGYTF.

This sequence joins TRBV27 and TRBJ1-5; D unclear. V lost 10 bases and J lost 9, with 19 bases in between. The CDR3 covers 13 residues. The germline V gene has CDR1 MNHEY and CDR2 SMNVEV (reference sequence). The CDR3: CATAPWEGGPQHF. CDR3 nucleotides: TGTGCCACCGCCCCATGGGAGGGAGGGCCCCAGCATTTT.

In this sample, this clone turned up a few times. The chain uses TRBV4-2 and TRBJ2-5; TRBD1 is a possible D gene (6 bases). The CDR3 length is 14 residues. Germline V CDR1 and CDR2: LGHNA, YNFKEQ. The V gene lost 1 base and the J gene lost 2 bases, with 8 bases spanning the gap. The DNA for the CDR3 is TGTGCCAGCAGCCAAGGGACAGAACAAGAGACCCAGTACTTC. It translates to CASSQGTEQETQYF.